This T cell receptor beta chain came from a study of early T cells in non-severe SARS-CoV-2 infection. This clonotype was detected many times. The CDR3 totals 15 residues. V was pared by 0 bases and J by 10 bases, with 19 bases between. Germline CDR1 SGHRS, CDR2 YFSETQ. TCRdb used MiXCR to reprocess the 5' RACE reads, holding one entry per CDR3 protein. The table lists some 66,000 distinct CDR3 sequences, roughly 13% of them singletons. The chain links TRBV5-1 to TRBJ1-1; D remains ambiguous. The sequenced sample consisted of whole blood. This sequence was found in an adult who was a healthcare worker with PCR-confirmed SARS-CoV-2 infection or an uninfected control (not recorded which). The CDR3 is CASSLEPVIPQSAFF. In DNA, the CDR3 is TGCGCCAGCAGCTTGGAGCCTGTGATCCCTCAATCAGCTTTCTTT.